This section outlines one TCR beta chain sequence together with its context. The antigen is unknown. Sequencing used cDNA as its template, made by extracting RNA and reverse transcribing it. The table came from immunoSEQ multiplex PCR; TCRdb's copy has only in-frame clones and leaves some out. This table has almost 250,000 clones, roughly two thirds appearing once. This record belongs to a study of CD8+ T cells in alopecia areata. CDR3 length: 15 residues. With 0 bases removed from V and 0 bases from J, the gap between germline ends came to 9 bases. CDR1 SGHRS and CDR2 YFSETQ come from the germline V gene. Findings of the study overall: Scalp samples also yield sequences of resident alphabeta T cells from normal skin. In patients, TCRs were shared less clearly than in mice, and HLA may possibly be involved. Alopecia totalis/universalis scalp especially showed more expanded CD8+ clones than normal scalp.

Specimens obtained from alopecia areata patients comprised lesional scalp punch biopsies and peripheral blood. The clonotype comes from a human donor with alopecia areata. V and J are TRBV5-1 and TRBJ2-5; D ambiguous. The source material was CD4+ T cells sorted from blood, sampled at week 0. This chain's CDR3 is CASSLATGHQETQYF. The CDR3, as DNA: TGCGCCAGCAGCTTGGCCACGGGTCACCAAGAGACCCAGTACTTC. Full variable domain (remainder filled in from reference TRBV5-1 and TRBJ2-5): KAGVTQTPRYLIKTRGQQVTLSCSPISGHRSVSWYQQTPGQGLQFLFEYFSETQRNKGNFPGRFSGRQFSNSRSEMNVSTLELGDSALYLCASSLATGHQETQYFGPGTRLLVL.